This TCR beta chain emerged from a study of vaccination and CD4 T cells after COVID-19. Study-level information: The convalescents, six males and four females, included two who were Hispanic. Every participant was given two doses of BNT162b2 or mRNA-1273 vaccine. The post-COVID sampling time was a median roughly 100 days after diagnosis, ranging from 35 to 161. Study-wide findings and caveats: Although the median of SARS-CoV-2-reactive clonotypes rose from around 21 to 38, the change was not significant.

The length of the CDR3 is 15 residues. CDR1 is MDHEN and CDR2 is SYDVKM in the germline V gene. J gave up 2 bases and V 2 bases, and 3 bases lay outside the gene matches. As for treatment: roughly 10-day PBMC culture with coronavirus spike peptide pools or control peptides (ViraFEST assay). This clonotype has more than one count but fewer than ten. Its antigen is not identified. The Oncomine TCR Beta short-read assay generated sequence data from the DNA of cultured CD4+ T cells. TCRdb reprocessed the PCR reads with MiXCR, giving one entry per CDR3 protein. Found here are some 21,000 distinct CDR3 sequences, more than 45% of them singletons; the top ten hold around 9.6%.

The sequencing input was CD4+ T cells from blood, cultured in vitro. This chain links TRBV28 with TRBJ1-2; TRBD1 aligns across 9 bases. This clonotype was sampled from a human donor who had recovered from COVID-19. CDR3 nucleotides: TGTGCCAGCAGTTTACGGGACAGGGTGAACTATGGCTACACCTTC. It specifies CASSLRDRVNYGYTF.